Reported below is one T cell receptor beta chain. Its antigen is unidentified. The data are from a study of CD8 T cells in Susac syndrome. With 6 bases removed from V and 1 base from J, the gap between germline ends came to 10 bases. Per the germline V gene, CDR1 is MNHEY and CDR2 is SMNVEV (reference sequence). The CDR3 runs to 14 residues. The study sequenced TCR beta in blood CD8+ and CD4+ T cells. TEMRA cells were FACS-enriched, and CD8+ and CD4+ T cells were isolated negatively. Whole-study findings and limits: A relatively small number of individuals underwent TCR sequencing and HLA analysis.

When the RNA was reverse transcribed, random hexamers were used with an input of 0.5 to 1 ug. An immunoSEQ multiplex PCR amplified TCR beta CDR3 over 54 Vbeta and 13 Jbeta. TCRdb passed the immunoSEQ multiplex PCR reads through MiXCR, listing each CDR3 protein once. The table includes about 150,000 distinct CDR3 sequences, less than 97% detected once. The sequence was collected from a human donor with multiple sclerosis. The sequenced sample consisted of CD8+ T cells from PBMCs. The V and J genes are TRBV27 and TRBJ2-1; the D is unclear. The CDR3 DNA reads TGTGCCAGCAGCTATGCCCTTTCCTACAATGAGCAGTTCTTC. Translation: CASSYALSYNEQFF.